Each of the 9 T cell receptor beta chains below was sequenced from the same sample in a study of shared clonotypes between healthy human individuals (dated by TCRdb to the early 2020s). Library preparation employed the immunoSEQ multiplex PCR assay. As stored in TCRdb, this immuneACCESS dataset retains in-frame rearrangements with V and J assigned. A fraction of the clones does not appear; measured against another copy, unresolved V genes explain less than half of the discrepancy, and the remainder lacks a known reason. The sample table shows fewer than 2.5 million clones, and 93% are seen once. The ten largest account for roughly 0.36% of the sample. Specimen: naive CD4+ T cells from PBMCs. The sample's cell subset or site label, decoded: CD45RA+ positively selected. The receptors originated from a man younger than 35 in good health. Some clones in this sample may be carry-over from other donors' samples.

This clone occurred once. The same CDR3 arises from other DNA sequences in this sample as well. The V gene is TRBV7-8, the J gene TRBJ1-5; weak D call: TRBD1 (5 bases). The CDR3 is made up of 16 amino acids. Germline CDR1 reads SGHVS; CDR2 reads FQNEAQ. Trimming took 1 base from V and 0 from J, leaving 10 bases between them. CDR3 DNA sequence: TGTGCCAGCAGCTTAGAGGGACGGTATAGCAATCAGCCCCAGCATTTT. It encodes CASSLEGRYSNQPQHF.

The sample holds a few counts of this clone. The chain combines TRBV2 with TRBJ1-1; D perhaps matches TRBD1 (5 bases). The V end lost 6 bases, the J end lost 1 base, and 12 bases lay between the germline ends. Germline V gene lookup returns CDR1 SNHLY and CDR2 FYNNEI. This CDR3 region has 14 residues. In DNA, the CDR3 is TGTGCCAGCAGCATACAGAGGGGGAACACTGAAGCTTTCTTT. Translating it yields CASSIQRGNTEAFF.

The gene calls are TRBV7-2 and TRBJ1-1; 9 positions agree with TRBD1. V lost 6 bases to trimming and J lost 0 bases; unmatched junction nucleotides: 5. The CDR3 length is 15 residues. Germline assignment: CDR1 SGHTA and CDR2 FQGNSA. The CDR3 is CASSSGQGMNTEAFF. The DNA of the CDR3 is TGTGCCAGCAGTTCTGGACAGGGGATGAACACTGAAGCTTTCTTT.

The chain uses TRBV23-1 and TRBJ2-1, with D possibly being TRBD1 (5 bases). TRBV23-1 is recorded as an ORF, its role being uncertain. This CDR3 contains 13 residues. V gave up 4 bases and J gave up 9 bases, with 13 bases separating them. Written as DNA, the CDR3 is TGCGCCAGCAGTCGGGGTGTCAGGGTTGAGCAGTTCTTC. Translation: CASSRGVRVEQFF.

V is TRBV10-3 and J is TRBJ2-5; D perhaps matches TRBD2 (5 bases). The CDR3 length is 13 residues. The germline gives CDR1 ENHRY, CDR2 SYGVKD. V lost 6 bases to trimming and J lost 5 bases, with 13 bases between them. The DNA of the CDR3 is TGTGCCATCAGCGATACAACGGGGGAGACCCAGTACTTC. This codes for CAISDTTGETQYF.

This chain joins TRBV28 and TRBJ2-5; weak D call: TRBD1 (5 bases). V dropped 3 bases and J dropped 7 bases, with 18 bases sitting between them. This CDR3 is 15 amino acids long. CDR1 is MDHEN, CDR2 SYDVKM, per germline. Written as DNA, the CDR3 is TGTGCCAGCAGTTTCATGGACACAGGACGGTGGACCCAGTACTTC. This translates into CASSFMDTGRWTQYF.

The chain is built from TRBV7-2 and TRBJ2-3; no clear D gene. Germline loops: CDR1 SGHTA, CDR2 FQGNSA. The CDR3 is 13 amino acids. The ends were cut back, 5 bases at V and 10 bases at J, with 16 bases in the middle. In nucleotides, the CDR3 is TGTGCCAGCAGCCCCGTTGACTCCTTTGCGCAGTATTTT. Translating gives CASSPVDSFAQYF.

This clone was found a few times. The chain is built from TRBV4-1 and TRBJ1-3; no clear D gene. Trimming stripped 1 base from V and 0 bases from J, with 7 bases between. This CDR3 has 15 residues. CDR1 MGHRA and CDR2 YSYEKL come from the germline V gene. The CDR3 here is CASSQVPASGNTIYF. The CDR3 nucleotides read TGCGCCAGCAGCCAAGTCCCTGCCTCTGGAAACACCATATATTTT.

This clone showed up just once. The sample carries other DNA sequences with the same CDR3. The gene calls are TRBV10-3 and TRBJ2-7; D gene unclear. Looked up from germline, CDR1 is ENHRY and CDR2 is SYGVKD. This CDR3 has 12 amino acids. V lost 3 bases, J lost 3 bases, and 6 bases lay in between. As DNA, the CDR3 is TGTGCCATCAGTGATAGAGGCTACGAGCAGTACTTC. Translating it yields CAISDRGYEQYF.